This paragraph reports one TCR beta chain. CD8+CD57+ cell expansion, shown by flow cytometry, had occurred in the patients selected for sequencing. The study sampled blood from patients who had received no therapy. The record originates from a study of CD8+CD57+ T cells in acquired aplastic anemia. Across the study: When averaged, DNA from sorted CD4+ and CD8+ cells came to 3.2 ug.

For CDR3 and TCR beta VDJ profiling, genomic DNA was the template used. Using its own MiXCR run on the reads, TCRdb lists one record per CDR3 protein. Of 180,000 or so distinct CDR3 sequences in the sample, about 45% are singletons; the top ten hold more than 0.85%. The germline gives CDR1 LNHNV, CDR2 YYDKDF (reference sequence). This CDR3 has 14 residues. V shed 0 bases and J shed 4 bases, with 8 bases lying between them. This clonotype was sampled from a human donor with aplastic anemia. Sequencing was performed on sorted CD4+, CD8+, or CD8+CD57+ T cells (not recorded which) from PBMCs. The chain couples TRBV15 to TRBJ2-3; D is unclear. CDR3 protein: CATSRDRSPDTQYF. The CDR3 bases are TGTGCCACCAGCAGAGATAGAAGTCCAGATACGCAGTATTTT.